The rows below give T cell receptor beta chains drawn from one sample of a study of identical twins. MiXCR, applied by TCRdb to the 5' RACE reads, yields one record per CDR3 protein. The sample holds a few hundred thousand distinct CDR3 sequences, about 10% seen once. Sequenced sample: memory T cells sorted from blood. These TCRs come from a man aged 50 to 59 in good health. CDR3s leave out the opening cysteine and the closing phenylalanine or tryptophan.

TRBJ1-5	TRBV21-1	12	ASSKGQGKEPQH
TRBJ2-3	TRBV4-1	14	ASSQPRAGGTDTQY
TRBJ1-6	TRBV15	12	ATGRRSYNSPLH
TRBJ2-3	TRBV20-1	13	SALFRLTSTDTQY
TRBJ1-3	TRBV20-1	9	SVNSGNTIY
TRBJ2-5	TRBV9	12	ASSVGTLGETQY
TRBJ1-2	TRBV6-2/TRBV6-3	15	ASSYSIAGTANYGYT
TRBJ1-3	TRBV6-2/TRBV6-3	15	ASSSATGSNSGNTIY
TRBJ2-7	TRBV29-1	11	SVRAGTEYEQY
TRBJ2-3	TRBV5-1	14	ASRAVAGGSTDTQY
TRBJ2-7	TRBV29-1	13	SVEPLATPEEEQY
TRBJ1-5	TRBV20-1	11	SVGEDSRQPQH
TRBJ1-6	TRBV15	13	ATSPSRGGRSPLH
TRBJ2-4	TRBV21-1	17	ASSKSSEQDRAPQNIQY
TRBJ1-2	TRBV12-3/TRBV12-4	11	ASTGGADYGYT